This T cell receptor (beta chain) was recorded in a study of blood T cell repertoires in COVID-19. Study overall: Sample material is recorded as cDNA or gDNA derived from T cells, B-cell-depleted T cells, or PBMCs.

CDR3 length: 14 amino acids. V was pared by 1 base and J by 0 bases, with 7 bases between. From germline, CDR1 is GTSNPN and CDR2 SVGIG (reference sequence). Data came from immunoSEQ multiplex PCR; TCRdb stores just in-frame clones and leaves some out. This table has 250,000 or so clones, 80% to 90% appearing once. Participants were aged 18 to 89 years, lived in over 20 US areas, and enrolled virtually. Clinical history as reported by participants underpinned cohort assignment. Recovered status in Cohort 3 required two negative PCRs, clearance, or symptom resolution. Sequencing was done on a sample of PBMCs or T cells enriched from blood (not recorded which). The sequence derives from a man in his forties who had recovered from COVID-19. The V gene is TRBV30, the J gene TRBJ1-3; D uncertain. The CDR3 DNA sequence: TGTGCCTGGAGTGCCGGGTACTCTGGAAACACCATATATTTT. Residues: CAWSAGYSGNTIYF.